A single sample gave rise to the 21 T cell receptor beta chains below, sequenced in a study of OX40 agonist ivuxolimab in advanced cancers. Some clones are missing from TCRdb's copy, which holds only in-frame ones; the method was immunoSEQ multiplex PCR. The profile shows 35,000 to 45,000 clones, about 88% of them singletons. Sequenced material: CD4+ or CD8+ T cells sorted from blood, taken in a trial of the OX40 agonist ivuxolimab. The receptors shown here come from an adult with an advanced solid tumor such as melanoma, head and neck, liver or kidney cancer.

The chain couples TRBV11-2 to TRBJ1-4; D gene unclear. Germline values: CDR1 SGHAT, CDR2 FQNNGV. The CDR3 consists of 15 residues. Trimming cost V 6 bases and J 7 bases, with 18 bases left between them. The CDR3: CASRLAGPSGEKLFF. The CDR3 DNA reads TGTGCCAGCAGACTAGCCGGTCCCAGCGGTGAAAAACTGTTTTTT.

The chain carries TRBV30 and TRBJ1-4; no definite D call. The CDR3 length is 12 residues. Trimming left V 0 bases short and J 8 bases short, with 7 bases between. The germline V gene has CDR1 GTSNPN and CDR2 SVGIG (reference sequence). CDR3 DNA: TGTGCCTGGAGTGTAATTGGGGAAAAACTGTTTTTT. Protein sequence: CAWSVIGEKLFF.

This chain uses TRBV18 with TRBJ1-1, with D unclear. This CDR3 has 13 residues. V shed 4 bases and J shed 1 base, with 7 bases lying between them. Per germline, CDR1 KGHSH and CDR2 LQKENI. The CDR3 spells CASSQEKNTEAFF. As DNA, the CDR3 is TGTGCCAGCTCACAAGAGAAGAACACTGAAGCTTTCTTT.

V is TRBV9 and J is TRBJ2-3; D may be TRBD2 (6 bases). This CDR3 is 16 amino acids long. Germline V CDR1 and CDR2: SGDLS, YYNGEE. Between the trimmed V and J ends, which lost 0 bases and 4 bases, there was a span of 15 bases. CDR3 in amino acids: CASSVATGDFADTQYF. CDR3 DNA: TGTGCCAGCAGCGTAGCCACGGGGGACTTCGCAGATACGCAGTATTTT.

The CDR3 spells CASSYGDRGRGETQYF. The CDR3 coding sequence is TGTGCCAGCAGTTACGGGGACAGGGGGCGCGGTGAGACCCAGTACTTC. The chain uses TRBV6-5 and TRBJ2-5; 12 positions agree with TRBD1. From germline, CDR1 is MNHEY and CDR2 SVGAGI. V gave up 2 bases and J gave up 5 bases; unmatched junction bases: 6. This CDR3 region has 16 residues.

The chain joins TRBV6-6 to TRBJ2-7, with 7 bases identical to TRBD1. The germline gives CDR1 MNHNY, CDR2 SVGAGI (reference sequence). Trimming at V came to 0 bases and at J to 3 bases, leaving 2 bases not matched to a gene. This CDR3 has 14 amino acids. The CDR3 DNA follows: TGTGCCAGCAGTTACTCGGCAGGGGGCTACGAGCAGTACTTC. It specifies CASSYSAGGYEQYF.

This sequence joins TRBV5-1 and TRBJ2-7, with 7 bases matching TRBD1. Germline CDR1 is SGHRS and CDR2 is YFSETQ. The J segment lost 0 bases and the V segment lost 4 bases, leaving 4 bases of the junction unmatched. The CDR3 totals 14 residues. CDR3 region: CASSEGASSYEQYF. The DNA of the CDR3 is TGCGCCAGCAGCGAGGGGGCGAGCTCCTACGAGCAGTACTTC.

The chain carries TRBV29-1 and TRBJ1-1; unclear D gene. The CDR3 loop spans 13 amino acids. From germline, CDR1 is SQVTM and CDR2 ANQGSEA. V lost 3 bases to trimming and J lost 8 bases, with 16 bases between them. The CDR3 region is CSVDEGAGLEAFF. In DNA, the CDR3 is TGCAGCGTTGACGAGGGCGCTGGTCTCGAAGCTTTCTTT.

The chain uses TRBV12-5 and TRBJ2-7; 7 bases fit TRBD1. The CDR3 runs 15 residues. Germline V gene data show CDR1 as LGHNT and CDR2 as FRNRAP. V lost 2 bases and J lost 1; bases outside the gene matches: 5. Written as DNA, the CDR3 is TGTGCTAGTGGTTTGCCATCGACAGGGTCCTACGAGCAGTACTTC. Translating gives CASGLPSTGSYEQYF.

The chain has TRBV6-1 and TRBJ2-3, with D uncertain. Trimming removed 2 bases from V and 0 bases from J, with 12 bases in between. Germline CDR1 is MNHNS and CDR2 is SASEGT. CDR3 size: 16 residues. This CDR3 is CASSELSGFSTDTQYF. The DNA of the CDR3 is TGTGCCAGCAGTGAATTGTCTGGGTTTAGCACAGATACGCAGTATTTT.

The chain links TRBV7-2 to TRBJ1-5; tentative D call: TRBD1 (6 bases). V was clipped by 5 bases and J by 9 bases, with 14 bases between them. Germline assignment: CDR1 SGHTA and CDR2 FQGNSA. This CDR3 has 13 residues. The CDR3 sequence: CASSPQGRGPQHF. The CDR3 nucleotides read TGTGCCAGCAGCCCCCAGGGGAGGGGGCCCCAGCATTTT.

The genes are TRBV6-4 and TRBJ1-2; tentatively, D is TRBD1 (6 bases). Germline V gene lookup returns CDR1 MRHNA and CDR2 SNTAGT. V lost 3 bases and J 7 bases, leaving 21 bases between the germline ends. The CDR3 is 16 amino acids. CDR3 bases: TGTGCCAGCAGTGAATCAGCGGGTGCAGGGGCTCTTGGCTACACCTTC. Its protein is CASSESAGAGALGYTF.

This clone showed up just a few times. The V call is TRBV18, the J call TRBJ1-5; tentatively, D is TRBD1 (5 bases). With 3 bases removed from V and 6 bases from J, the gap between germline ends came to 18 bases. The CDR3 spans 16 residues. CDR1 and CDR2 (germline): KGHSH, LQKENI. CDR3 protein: CASSPGPPGGIQPQHF. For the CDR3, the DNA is TGTGCCAGCTCACCGGGCCCTCCTGGGGGAATTCAGCCCCAGCATTTT.

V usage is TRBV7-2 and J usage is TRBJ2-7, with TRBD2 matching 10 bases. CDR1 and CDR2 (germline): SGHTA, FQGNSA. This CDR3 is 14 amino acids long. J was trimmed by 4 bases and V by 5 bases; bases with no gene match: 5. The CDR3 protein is CASSGSGGPYEQYF. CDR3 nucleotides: TGTGCCAGCAGCGGTAGCGGGGGGCCGTACGAGCAGTACTTC. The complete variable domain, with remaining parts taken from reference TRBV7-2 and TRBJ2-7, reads GAGVSQSPSNKVTEKGKDVELRCDPISGHTALYWYRQSLGQGLEFLIYFQGNSAPDKSGLPSDRFSAERTGGSVSTLTIQRTQQEDSAVYLCASSGSGGPYEQYFGPGTRLTVT.

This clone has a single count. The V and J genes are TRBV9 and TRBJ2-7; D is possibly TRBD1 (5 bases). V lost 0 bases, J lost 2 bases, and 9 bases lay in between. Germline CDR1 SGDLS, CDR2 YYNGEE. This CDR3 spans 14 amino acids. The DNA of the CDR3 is TGTGCCAGCAGCGTAGCAGGACAACCCTACGAGCAGTACTTC. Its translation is CASSVAGQPYEQYF.

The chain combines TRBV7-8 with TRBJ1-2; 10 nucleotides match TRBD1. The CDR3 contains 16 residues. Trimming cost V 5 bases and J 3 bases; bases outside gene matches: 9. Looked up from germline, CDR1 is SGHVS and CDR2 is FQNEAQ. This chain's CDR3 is CASSPLTGTGDYGYTF. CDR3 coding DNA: TGTGCCAGCAGCCCCCTAACGGGGACAGGGGACTATGGCTACACCTTC.

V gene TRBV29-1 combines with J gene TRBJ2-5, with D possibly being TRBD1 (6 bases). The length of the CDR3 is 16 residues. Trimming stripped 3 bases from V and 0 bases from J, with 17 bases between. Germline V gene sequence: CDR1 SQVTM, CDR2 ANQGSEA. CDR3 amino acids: CSVDGFRQDNQETQYF. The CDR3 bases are TGCAGCGTTGACGGGTTCCGACAGGACAACCAAGAGACCCAGTACTTC. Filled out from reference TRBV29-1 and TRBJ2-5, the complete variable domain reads SAVISQKPSRDICQRGTSLTIQCQVDSQVTMMFWYRQQPGQSLTLIATANQGSEATYESGFVIDKFPISRPNLTFSTLTVSNMSPEDSSIYLCSVDGFRQDNQETQYFGPGTRLLVL.

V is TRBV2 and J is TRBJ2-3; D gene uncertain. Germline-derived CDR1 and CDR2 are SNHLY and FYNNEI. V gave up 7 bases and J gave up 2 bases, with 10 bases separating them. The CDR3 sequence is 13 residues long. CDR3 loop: CASKGLITDTQYF. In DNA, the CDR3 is TGTGCCAGCAAGGGTCTCATCACAGATACGCAGTATTTT.

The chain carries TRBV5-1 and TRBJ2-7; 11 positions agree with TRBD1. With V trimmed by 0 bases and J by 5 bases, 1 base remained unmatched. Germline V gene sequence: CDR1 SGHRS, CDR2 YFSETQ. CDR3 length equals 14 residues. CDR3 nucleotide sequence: TGCGCCAGCAGCTTGGAGGGACAGGGGGACGAGCAGTACTTC. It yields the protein CASSLEGQGDEQYF.

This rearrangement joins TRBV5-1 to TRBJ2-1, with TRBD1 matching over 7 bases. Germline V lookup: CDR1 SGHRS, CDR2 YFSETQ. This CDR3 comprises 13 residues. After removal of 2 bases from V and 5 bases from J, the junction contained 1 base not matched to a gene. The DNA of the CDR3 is TGCGCCAGCAGCTTTGACAGGGACAATGAGCAGTTCTTC. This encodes CASSFDRDNEQFF.

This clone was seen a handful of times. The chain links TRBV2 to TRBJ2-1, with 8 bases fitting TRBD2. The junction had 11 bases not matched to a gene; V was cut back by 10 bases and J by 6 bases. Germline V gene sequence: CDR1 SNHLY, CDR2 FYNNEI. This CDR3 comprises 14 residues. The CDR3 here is CATKKAGGTNEQFF. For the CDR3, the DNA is TGTGCCACCAAGAAGGCGGGGGGCACCAATGAGCAGTTCTTC.